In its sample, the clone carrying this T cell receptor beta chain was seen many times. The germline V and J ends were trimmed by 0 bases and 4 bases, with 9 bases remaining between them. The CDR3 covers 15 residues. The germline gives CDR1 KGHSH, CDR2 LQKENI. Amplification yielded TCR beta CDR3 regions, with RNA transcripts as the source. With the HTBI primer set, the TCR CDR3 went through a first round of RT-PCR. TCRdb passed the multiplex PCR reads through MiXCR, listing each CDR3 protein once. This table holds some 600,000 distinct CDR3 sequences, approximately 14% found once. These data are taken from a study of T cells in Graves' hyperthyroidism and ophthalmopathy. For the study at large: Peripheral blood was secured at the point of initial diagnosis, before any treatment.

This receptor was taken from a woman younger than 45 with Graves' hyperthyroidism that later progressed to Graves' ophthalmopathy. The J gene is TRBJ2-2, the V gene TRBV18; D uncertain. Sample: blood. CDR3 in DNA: TGTGCCAGCTCACCACCGAAACGGACCACCGGGGAGCTGTTTTTT. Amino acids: CASSPPKRTTGELFF. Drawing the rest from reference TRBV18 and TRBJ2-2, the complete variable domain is NAGVMQNPRHLVRRRGQEARLRCSPMKGHSHVYWYRQLPEEGLKFMVYLQKENIIDESGMPKERFSAEFPKEGPSILRIQQVVRGDSAAYFCASSPPKRTTGELFFGEGSRLTVL.